This T cell receptor (beta chain) was sequenced during a study of cytomegalovirus exposure and HLA in healthy donors. The PCR was carried out with 60 Vbeta primers and 13 Jbeta primers. The repertoire was sequenced with immunoSEQ multiplex PCR; TCRdb's copy has only in-frame clones and lacks some. The sample has 170,000 or so clones, around 83% seen once. Notes on the study in general: Follow-up analysis seemed to connect common viral pathogens with several of the most significant clusters identified. A link between a missense DCLRE1C variant and TCR beta V- and J-gene trimming emerged from a later analysis. What was likely a sequencing artifact was a cluster of highly shared sequence variants. Analysis performed later found around 15,000 TCR beta sequences associated with HLA alleles at 0.05 false discovery rate.

V was pared by 2 bases and J by 5 bases, with 16 bases between. Germline assignment: CDR1 MNHNS and CDR2 SASEGT. The length of the CDR3 is 15 residues. About this clone: As yet, its antigen is unknown.

The TCR sequence derives from a man aged 45-60 years in good health and CMV-seronegative. V gene TRBV6-1 combines with J gene TRBJ2-7; maybe TRBD2 (5 bases). The sequencing sample was made of PBMCs. CDR3 coding DNA: TGTGCCAGCAGTGAATACGGGGTAGAGTACGACGAGCAGTACTTC. It codes for CASSEYGVEYDEQYF.